This T cell receptor beta chain comes out of a study of T-cell memory formation after mild COVID-19. As for the study in general: Most TCR clusters belonged to a single donor.

UMIs and sample barcodes were carried by the TCR alpha and TCR beta cDNA libraries that 5'RACE produced using constant-segment primers. TCRdb ran MiXCR on the 5' RACE reads and lists one entry per CDR3 protein. The repertoire holds around 390,000 distinct CDR3 sequences, approximately 15% seen once, with 20% to 25% in the top ten. The CDR3 totals 14 residues. Germline loops: CDR1 SNHLY, CDR2 FYNNEI. Trimming took 3 bases from V and 4 from J, leaving 10 bases between them. Material: PBMCs or a T cell subset sorted from them (not recorded which). The gene calls are TRBV2 and TRBJ1-5, with D perhaps matching TRBD1 (6 bases). The clonotype comes from a man aged 18 to 30 who had mild COVID-19 (a few samples of this study predate the infection). Cell type and time point are not known. The CDR3 sequence: CASSERTVNQPQHF. The CDR3 DNA sequence: TGTGCCAGCAGTGAGAGGACAGTGAATCAGCCCCAGCATTTT.